This T cell receptor beta chain was recorded in a study of blood T cell repertoires in COVID-19. Study as a whole: Some COVID-19 samples were acute and others convalescent; all came from the United States, Italy and Spain. The cDNA or gDNA used as material had been derived from T cells, B-cell-depleted T cells, or PBMCs.

Unmatched junction bases numbered 8, after V lost 6 bases and J lost 7 bases. Germline CDR1 MNHEY, CDR2 SVGAGI. The CDR3 has 14 residues. In the authors' workflow: Reference gene primer amplification gave nucleated cell count estimates. Using immunoSEQ multiplex PCR, the repertoire was profiled, and TCRdb retains in-frame clones only, with some absent. The DNA was the basis for D and trimming; V, J and clone size are from that table. The sample carries 150,000 to 200,000 clones, roughly nine tenths recorded once. The sample consisted of peripheral blood. The clonotype originates from a woman in her seventies with acute or convalescent COVID-19. The chain couples TRBV6-5 to TRBJ1-5; 8 bases agree with TRBD1. The CDR3 DNA is TGTGCCAGCAGCCTCAGGGGGCGACGGCAGCCCCAGCATTTT. Translating it yields CASSLRGRRQPQHF.